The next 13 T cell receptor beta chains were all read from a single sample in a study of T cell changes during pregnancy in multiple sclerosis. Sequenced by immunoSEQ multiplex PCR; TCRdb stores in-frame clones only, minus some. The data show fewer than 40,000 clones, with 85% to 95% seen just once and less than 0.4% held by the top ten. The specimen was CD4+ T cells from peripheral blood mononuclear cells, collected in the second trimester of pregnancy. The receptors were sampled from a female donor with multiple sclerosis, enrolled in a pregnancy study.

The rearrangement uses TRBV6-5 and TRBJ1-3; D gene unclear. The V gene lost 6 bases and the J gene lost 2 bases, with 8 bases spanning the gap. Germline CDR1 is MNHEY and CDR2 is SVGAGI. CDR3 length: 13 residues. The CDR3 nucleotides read TGTGCCAGCAGGGCCCAGGCTGGAAACACCATATATTTT. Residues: CASRAQAGNTIYF.

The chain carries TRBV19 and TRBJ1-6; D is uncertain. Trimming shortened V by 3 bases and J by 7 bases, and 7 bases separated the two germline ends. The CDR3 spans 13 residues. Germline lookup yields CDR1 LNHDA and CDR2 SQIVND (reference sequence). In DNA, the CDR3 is TGTGCCAGTAGTATGCTCCAGAATTCACCCCTCCACTTT. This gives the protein CASSMLQNSPLHF.

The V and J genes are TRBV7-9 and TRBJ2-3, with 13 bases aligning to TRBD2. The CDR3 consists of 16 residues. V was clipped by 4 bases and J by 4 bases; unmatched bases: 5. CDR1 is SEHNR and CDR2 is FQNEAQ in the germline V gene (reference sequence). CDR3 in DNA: TGTGCCAGCAGCTCCTGGACTAGCGGGGGCGCAGATACGCAGTATTTT. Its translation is CASSSWTSGGADTQYF. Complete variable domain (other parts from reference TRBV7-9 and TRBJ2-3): DTGVSQNPRHKITKRGQNVTFRCDPISEHNRLYWYRQTLGQGPEFLTYFQNEAQLEKSRLLSDRFSAERPKGSFSTLEIQRTEQGDSAMYLCASSSWTSGGADTQYFGPGTRLTVL.

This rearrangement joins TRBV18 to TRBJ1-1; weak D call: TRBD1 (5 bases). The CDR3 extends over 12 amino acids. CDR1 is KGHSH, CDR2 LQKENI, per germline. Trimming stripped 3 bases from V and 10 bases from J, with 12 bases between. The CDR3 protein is CASSPEGAGAFF. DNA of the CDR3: TGTGCCAGCTCACCGGAAGGGGCCGGAGCTTTCTTT.

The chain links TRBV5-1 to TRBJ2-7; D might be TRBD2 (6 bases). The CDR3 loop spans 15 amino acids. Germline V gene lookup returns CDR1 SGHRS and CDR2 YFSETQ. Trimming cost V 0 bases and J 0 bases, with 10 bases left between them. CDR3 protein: CASSLVAGSSYEQYF. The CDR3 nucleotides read TGCGCCAGCAGCTTGGTTGCGGGGTCCTCCTACGAGCAGTACTTC.

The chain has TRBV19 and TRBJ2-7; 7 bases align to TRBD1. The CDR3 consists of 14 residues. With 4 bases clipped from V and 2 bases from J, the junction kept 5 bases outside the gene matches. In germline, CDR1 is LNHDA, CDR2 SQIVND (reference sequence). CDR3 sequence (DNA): TGTGCCAGTAGTACCTCGGGACAGCCCTACGAGCAGTACTTC. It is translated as CASSTSGQPYEQYF.

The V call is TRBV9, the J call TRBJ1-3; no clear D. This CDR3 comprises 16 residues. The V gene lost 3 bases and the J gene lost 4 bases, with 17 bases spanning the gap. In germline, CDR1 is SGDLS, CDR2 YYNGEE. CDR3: CASSAGTPQAGNTIYF. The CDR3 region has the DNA TGTGCCAGCAGCGCTGGTACTCCGCAGGCCGGAAACACCATATATTTT.

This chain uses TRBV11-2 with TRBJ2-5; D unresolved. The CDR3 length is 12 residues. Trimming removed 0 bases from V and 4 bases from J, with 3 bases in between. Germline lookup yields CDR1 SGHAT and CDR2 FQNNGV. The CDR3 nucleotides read TGTGCCAGCAGCTTAGACGGAGAGACCCAGTACTTC. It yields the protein CASSLDGETQYF.

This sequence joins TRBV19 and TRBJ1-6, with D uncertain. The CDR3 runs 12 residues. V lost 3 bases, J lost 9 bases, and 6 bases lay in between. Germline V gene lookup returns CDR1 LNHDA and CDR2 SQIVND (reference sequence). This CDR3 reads CASSIVSSPLHF. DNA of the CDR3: TGTGCCAGTAGTATCGTATCTTCACCCCTCCACTTT.

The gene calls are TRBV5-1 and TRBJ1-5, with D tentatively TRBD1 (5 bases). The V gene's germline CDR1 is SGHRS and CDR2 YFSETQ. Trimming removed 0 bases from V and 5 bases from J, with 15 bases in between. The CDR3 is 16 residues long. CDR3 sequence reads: CASSLEGRGGDQPQHF. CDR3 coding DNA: TGCGCCAGCAGCTTGGAGGGGAGGGGAGGAGATCAGCCCCAGCATTTT.

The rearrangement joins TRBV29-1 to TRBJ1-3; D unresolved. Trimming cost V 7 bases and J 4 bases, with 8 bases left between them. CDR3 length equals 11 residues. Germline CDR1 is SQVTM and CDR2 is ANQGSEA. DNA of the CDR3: TGCAGCGCCAAACAGGGAAACACCATATATTTT. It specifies CSAKQGNTIYF.

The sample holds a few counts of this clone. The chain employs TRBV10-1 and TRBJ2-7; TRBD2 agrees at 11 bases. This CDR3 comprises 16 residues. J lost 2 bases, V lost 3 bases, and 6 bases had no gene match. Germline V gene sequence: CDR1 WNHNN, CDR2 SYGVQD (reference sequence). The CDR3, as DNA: TGCGCCAGCAGTGACCCCGGGACTAGCGGAACCTACGAGCAGTACTTC. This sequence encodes CASSDPGTSGTYEQYF.

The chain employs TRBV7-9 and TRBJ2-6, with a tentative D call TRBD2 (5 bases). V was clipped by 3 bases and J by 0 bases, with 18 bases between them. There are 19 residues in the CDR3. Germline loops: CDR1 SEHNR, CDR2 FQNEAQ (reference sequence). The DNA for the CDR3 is TGTGCCAGCAGCTTCGCCTACCTAGCAAGACGCTCTGGGGCCAACGTCCTGACTTTC. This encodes CASSFAYLARRSGANVLTF.